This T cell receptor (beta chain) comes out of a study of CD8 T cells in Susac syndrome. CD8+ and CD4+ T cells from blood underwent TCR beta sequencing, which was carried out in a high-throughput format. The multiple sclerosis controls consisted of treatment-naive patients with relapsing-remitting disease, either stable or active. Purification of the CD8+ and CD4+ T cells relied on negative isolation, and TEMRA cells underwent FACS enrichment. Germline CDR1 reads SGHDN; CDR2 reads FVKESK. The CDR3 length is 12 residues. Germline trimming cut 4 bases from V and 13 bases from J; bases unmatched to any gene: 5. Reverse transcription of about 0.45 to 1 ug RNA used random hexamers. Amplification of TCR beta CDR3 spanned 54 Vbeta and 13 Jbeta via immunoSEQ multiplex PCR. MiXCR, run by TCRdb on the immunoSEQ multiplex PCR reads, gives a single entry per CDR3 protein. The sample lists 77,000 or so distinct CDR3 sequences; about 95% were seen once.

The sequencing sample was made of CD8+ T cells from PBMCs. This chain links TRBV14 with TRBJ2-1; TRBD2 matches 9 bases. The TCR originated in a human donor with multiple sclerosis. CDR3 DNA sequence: TGTGCCAGCAGCCTGCGGGAGGGCCCTCAGTTCTTC. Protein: CASSLREGPQFF. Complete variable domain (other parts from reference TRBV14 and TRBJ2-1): EAGVTQFPSHSVIEKGQTVTLRCDPISGHDNLYWYRRVMGKEIKFLLHFVKESKQDESGMPNNRFLAERTGGTYSTLKVQPAELEDSGVYFCASSLREGPQFFGPGTRLTVL.